This T cell receptor beta chain was identified in a study of blood T cell repertoires in COVID-19. Study at large: From T cells, B-cell-depleted T cells, or PBMCs came the material, which was cDNA or gDNA.

The CDR3 spans 14 residues. Trimming left V 6 bases short and J 5 bases short, with 15 bases between. Germline V gene lookup returns CDR1 SGHVS and CDR2 FQNEAQ. Generated by immunoSEQ multiplex PCR, the TCRdb table keeps only in-frame clones and is missing some. The sample contains over 200,000 clones, 89% of which appear only once. This TCR was recovered from a man in his sixties who had recovered from COVID-19. Material: peripheral blood. The V gene is TRBV7-8, the J gene TRBJ2-3; possible D gene TRBD2, 5 bases. CDR3 DNA: TGTGCCAGCAGTTCGGAGGCGCTAGGAGATACGCAGTATTTT. Its protein product is CASSSEALGDTQYF.